This entry concerns a single T cell receptor (beta chain). These data belong to a study of cytomegalovirus exposure and HLA in healthy donors. Background on the study: The early release's HLA-typed donors yielded approximately 85 million unique TCRs. Among the 300 to 450 genotyped donors, 65% to 85% were placed in the Caucasian-associated ancestry cluster.

The study ran its PCR with 60 Vbeta and 13 Jbeta primers. Here immunoSEQ multiplex PCR was the method, and the copy in TCRdb shows in-frame clones only, minus some. The sample holds approximately 160,000 clones, 75% to 80% seen once. Between the trimmed V and J ends, which lost 11 bases and 0 bases, there was a span of 16 bases. CDR1 and CDR2 (germline): MDHEN, SYDVKM. The CDR3 has 14 amino acids. This TCR derives from a woman in her forties in good health and CMV-seropositive. This chain uses TRBV28 with TRBJ1-1, with D perhaps matching TRBD1 (5 bases). Sequencing was carried out using PBMCs. The CDR3 loop reads CAATSGVMNTEAFF. CDR3 DNA: TGTGCCGCTACTTCGGGGGTTATGAACACTGAAGCTTTCTTT.